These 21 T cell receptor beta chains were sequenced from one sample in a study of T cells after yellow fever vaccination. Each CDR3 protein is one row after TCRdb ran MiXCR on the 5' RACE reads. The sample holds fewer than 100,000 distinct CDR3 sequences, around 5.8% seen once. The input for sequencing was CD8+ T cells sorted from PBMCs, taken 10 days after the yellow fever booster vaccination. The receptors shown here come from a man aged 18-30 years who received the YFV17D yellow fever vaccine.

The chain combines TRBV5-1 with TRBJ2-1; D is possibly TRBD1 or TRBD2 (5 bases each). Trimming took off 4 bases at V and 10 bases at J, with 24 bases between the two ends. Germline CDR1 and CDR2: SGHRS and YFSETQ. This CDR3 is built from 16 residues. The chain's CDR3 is CASSLGRSIVRAEQFF. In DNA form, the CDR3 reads TGCGCCAGCAGCCTGGGACGGTCAATAGTCCGAGCCGAGCAGTTCTTC.

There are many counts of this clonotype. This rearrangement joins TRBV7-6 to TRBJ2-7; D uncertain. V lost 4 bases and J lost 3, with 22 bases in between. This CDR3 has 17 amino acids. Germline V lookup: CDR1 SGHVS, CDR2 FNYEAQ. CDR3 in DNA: TGTGCCAGCAGCTCCGGGCAACCAAATGGAGCATACTACGAGCAGTACTTC. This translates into CASSSGQPNGAYYEQYF.

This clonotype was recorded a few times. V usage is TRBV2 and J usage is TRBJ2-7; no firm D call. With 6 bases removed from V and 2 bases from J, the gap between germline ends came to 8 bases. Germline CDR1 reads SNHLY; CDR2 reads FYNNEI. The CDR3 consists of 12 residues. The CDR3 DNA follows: TGTGCCAGCAGGGATCCCCCCTACGAGCAGTACTTC. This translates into CASRDPPYEQYF.

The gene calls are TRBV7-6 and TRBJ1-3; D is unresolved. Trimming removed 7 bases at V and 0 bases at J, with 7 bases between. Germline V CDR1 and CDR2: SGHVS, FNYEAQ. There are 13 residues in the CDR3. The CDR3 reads CASKDFSGNTIYF. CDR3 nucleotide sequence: TGTGCCAGCAAGGACTTCTCTGGAAACACCATATATTTT.

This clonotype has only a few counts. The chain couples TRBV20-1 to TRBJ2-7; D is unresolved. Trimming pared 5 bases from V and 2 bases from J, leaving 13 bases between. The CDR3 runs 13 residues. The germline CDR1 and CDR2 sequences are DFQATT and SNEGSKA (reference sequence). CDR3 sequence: CSARQIDTYEQYF. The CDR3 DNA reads TGCAGTGCTCGCCAGATTGATACCTACGAGCAGTACTTC.

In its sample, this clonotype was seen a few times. The CDR3 sequence is CASSSEGGGTADTQYF. CDR3 DNA sequence: TGTGCCAGCAGCTCTGAGGGCGGGGGGACAGCAGATACGCAGTATTTT. This chain connects TRBV9 to TRBJ2-3; tentatively, D is TRBD2 (8 bases). This CDR3 comprises 16 residues. In germline, CDR1 is SGDLS, CDR2 YYNGEE. Deletions cut 4 bases from V and 4 bases from J, with 19 bases between. Full variable domain (missing parts from reference TRBV9 and TRBJ2-3): DSGVTQTPKHLITATGQRVTLRCSPRSGDLSVYWYQQSLDQGLQFLIQYYNGEERAKGNILERFSAQQFPDLHSELNLSSLELGDSALYFCASSSEGGGTADTQYFGPGTRLTVL.

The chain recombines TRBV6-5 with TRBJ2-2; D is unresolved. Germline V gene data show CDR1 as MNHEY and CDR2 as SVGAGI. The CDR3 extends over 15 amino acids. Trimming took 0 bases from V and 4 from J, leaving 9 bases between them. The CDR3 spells CASSYSARPTGELFF. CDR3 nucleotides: TGTGCCAGCAGTTACTCGGCCAGGCCCACCGGGGAGCTGTTTTTT.

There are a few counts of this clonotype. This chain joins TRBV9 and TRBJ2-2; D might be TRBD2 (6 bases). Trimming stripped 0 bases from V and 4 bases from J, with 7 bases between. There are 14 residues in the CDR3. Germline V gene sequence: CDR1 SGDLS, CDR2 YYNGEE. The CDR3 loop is CASSVVGGTGELFF. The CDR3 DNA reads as TGTGCCAGCAGCGTAGTGGGGGGCACCGGGGAGCTGTTTTTT.

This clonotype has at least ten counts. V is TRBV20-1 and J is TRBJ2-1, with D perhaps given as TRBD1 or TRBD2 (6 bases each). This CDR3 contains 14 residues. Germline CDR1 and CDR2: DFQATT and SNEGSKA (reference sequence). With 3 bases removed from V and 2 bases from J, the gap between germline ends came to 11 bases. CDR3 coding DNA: TGCAGTGCTAGTGGTCGGGGGCCCTACAATGAGCAGTTCTTC. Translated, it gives CSASGRGPYNEQFF.

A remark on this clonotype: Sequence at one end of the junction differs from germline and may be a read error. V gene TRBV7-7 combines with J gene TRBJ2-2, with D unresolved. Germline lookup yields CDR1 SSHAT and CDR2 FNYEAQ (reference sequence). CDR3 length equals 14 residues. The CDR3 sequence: CASSLVRGSGELFF. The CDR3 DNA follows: TGTGCTAGCAGCTTAGTCCGTGGCTCCGGGGAGCTGTTTTTT.

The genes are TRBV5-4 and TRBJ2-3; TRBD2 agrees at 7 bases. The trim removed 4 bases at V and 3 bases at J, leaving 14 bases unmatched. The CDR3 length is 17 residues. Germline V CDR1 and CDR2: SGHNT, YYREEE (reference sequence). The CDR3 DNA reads TGTGCCAGCAGCGATAACGAGCGGGGAGCGGGTACAGATACGCAGTATTTT. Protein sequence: CASSDNERGAGTDTQYF.

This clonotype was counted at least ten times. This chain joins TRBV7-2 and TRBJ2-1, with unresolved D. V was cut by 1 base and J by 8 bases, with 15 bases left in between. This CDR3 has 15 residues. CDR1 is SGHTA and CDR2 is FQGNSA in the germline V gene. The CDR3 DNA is TGTGCCAGCAGCTTAGGGCTAGTGGGCGGAGATGAGCAGTTCTTC. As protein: CASSLGLVGGDEQFF.

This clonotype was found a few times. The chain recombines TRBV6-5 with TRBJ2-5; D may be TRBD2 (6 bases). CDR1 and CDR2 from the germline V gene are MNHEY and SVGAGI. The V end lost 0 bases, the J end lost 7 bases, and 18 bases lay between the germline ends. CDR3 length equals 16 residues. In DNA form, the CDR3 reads TGTGCCAGCAGTTACTCCCGGGGGTCCCGCGCAGGGACCCAGTACTTC. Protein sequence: CASSYSRGSRAGTQYF.

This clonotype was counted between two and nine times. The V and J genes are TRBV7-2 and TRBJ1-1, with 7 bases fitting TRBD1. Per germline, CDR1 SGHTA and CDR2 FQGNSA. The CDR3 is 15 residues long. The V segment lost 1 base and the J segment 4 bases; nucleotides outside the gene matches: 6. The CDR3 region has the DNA TGTGCCAGCAGCTTAGGACAGGGTCGCCGCACTGAAGCTTTCTTT. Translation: CASSLGQGRRTEAFF.

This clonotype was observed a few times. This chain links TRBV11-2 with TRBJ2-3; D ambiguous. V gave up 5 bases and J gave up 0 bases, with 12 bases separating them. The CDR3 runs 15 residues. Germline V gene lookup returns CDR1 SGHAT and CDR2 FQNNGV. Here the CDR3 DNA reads TGTGCCAGCAGCCCGGGTCCCCGTAGCACAGATACGCAGTATTTT. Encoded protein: CASSPGPRSTDTQYF.

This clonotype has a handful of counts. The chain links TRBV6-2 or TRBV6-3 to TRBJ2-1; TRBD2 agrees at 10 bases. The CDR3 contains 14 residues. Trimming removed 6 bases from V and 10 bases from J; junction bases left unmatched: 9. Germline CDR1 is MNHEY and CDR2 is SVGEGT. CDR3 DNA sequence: TGTGCCAGCAGCTCAAGCGGGGGGGCGTGGGAGCAGTTCTTC. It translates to CASSSSGGAWEQFF.

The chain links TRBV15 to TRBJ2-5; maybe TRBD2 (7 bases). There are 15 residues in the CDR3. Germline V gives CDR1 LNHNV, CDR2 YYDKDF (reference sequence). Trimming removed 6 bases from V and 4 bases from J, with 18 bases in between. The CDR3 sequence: CATRTGLQGGETQYF. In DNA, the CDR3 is TGTGCCACCAGGACGGGACTACAAGGGGGAGAGACCCAGTACTTC. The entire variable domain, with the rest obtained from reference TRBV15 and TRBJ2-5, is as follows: DAMVIQNPRYQVTQFGKPVTLSCSQTLNHNVMYWYQQKSSQAPKLLFHYYDKDFNNEADTPDNFQSRRPNTSFCFLDIRSPGLGDTAMYLCATRTGLQGGETQYFGPGTRLLVL.

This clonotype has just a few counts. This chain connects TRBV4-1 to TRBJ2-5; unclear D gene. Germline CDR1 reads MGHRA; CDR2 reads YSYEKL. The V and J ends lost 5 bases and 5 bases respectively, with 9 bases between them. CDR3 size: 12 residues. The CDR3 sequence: CASSNTGETQYF. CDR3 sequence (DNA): TGCGCCAGCAGCAACACTGGGGAGACCCAGTACTTC.

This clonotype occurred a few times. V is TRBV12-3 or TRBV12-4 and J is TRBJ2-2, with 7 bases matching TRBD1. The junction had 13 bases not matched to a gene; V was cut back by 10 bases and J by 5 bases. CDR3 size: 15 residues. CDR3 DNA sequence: TGTGCCACCACGAGGGAACAGGGGTATACCGGGGAGCTGTTTTTT. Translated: CATTREQGYTGELFF.

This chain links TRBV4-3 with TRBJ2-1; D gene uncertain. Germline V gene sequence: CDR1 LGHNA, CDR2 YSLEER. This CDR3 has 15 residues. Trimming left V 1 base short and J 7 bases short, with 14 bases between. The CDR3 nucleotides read TGCGCCAGCAGCCAAGGCCCAACAACATGGAATGAGCAGTTCTTC. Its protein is CASSQGPTTWNEQFF.

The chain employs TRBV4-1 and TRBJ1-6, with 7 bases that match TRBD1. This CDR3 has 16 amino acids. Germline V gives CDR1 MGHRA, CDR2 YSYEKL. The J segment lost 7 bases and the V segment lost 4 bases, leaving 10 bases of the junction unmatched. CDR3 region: CASSLRTGRVNSPLHF. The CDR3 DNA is TGCGCCAGCAGCCTGAGGACAGGACGGGTGAATTCACCCCTCCACTTT.